These 29 T cell receptor beta chains were sequenced from one sample in a study of regulatory dendritic cells for organ transplantation. Allogeneic regulatory or mature dendritic cells were co-cultured for 4 to 6 days with CFSE-labeled sorted T cells at 1:10. Antigens for these TCRs are unknown. The protocol was immunoSEQ multiplex PCR, while the TCRdb copy is restricted to in-frame clones and leaves out a portion. The table records roughly 13,000 clones, about 90% of them present only once. Specimen: naive CD8+ T cells from blood cultured with regulatory dendritic cells. Subset described: CD45RA+ naive T cells. The receptors derive from a human donor in good health.

The rearrangement uses TRBV19 and TRBJ2-7; TRBD2 aligns across 7 bases. Germline CDR1 and CDR2: LNHDA and SQIVND (reference sequence). The CDR3 runs to 14 residues. V lost 3 bases and J lost 2; bases outside the gene matches: 4. The CDR3 loop reads CASSMKAGPYEQYF. CDR3 DNA sequence: TGTGCCAGTAGTATGAAAGCGGGACCCTACGAGCAGTACTTC.

V gene TRBV18 combines with J gene TRBJ2-5; 8 bases are a match to TRBD1. The germline CDR1 and CDR2 sequences are KGHSH and LQKENI. Trimming removed 7 bases from V and 6 bases from J; junction bases left unmatched: 10. The CDR3 loop spans 14 amino acids. CDR3 DNA sequence: TGTGCCAGCTTCGCAGACAGGGGCGGTCAGACCCAGTACTTC. This gives the protein CASFADRGGQTQYF. The full variable domain, its missing parts supplied by reference TRBV18 and TRBJ2-5, is NAGVMQNPRHLVRRRGQEARLRCSPMKGHSHVYWYRQLPEEGLKFMVYLQKENIIDESGMPKERFSAEFPKEGPSILRIQQVVRGDSAAYFCASFADRGGQTQYFGPGTRLLVL.

V usage is TRBV5-4 and J usage is TRBJ1-1; tentatively, D is TRBD1 (6 bases). The ends were cut back, 2 bases at V and 4 bases at J, with 9 bases in the middle. Germline values: CDR1 SGHNT, CDR2 YYREEE (reference sequence). This CDR3 has 13 amino acids. This chain's CDR3 is CASSFGGPTEAFF. DNA of the CDR3: TGTGCCAGCAGCTTTGGGGGGCCCACTGAAGCTTTCTTT. Supplemented by reference TRBV5-4 and TRBJ1-1, the full variable domain reads ETGVTQSPTHLIKTRGQQVTLRCSSQSGHNTVSWYQQALGQGPQFIFQYYREEENGRGNFPPRFSGLQFPNYSSELNVNALELDDSALYLCASSFGGPTEAFFGQGTRLTVV.

V is TRBV5-5 and J is TRBJ2-3; 7 bases are shared with TRBD2. CDR1 and CDR2 from the germline V gene are SGHKS and YYEKEE (reference sequence). Losses at the gene ends were 3 bases for V and 2 bases for J; bases not matched to a gene: 6. The CDR3 loop spans 15 amino acids. CDR3: CASSSYGGTTDTQYF. In DNA form, the CDR3 reads TGTGCCAGCAGCTCCTACGGGGGGACCACAGATACGCAGTATTTT.

The chain employs TRBV7-9 and TRBJ1-1; 7 positions agree with TRBD1. Germline loops: CDR1 SEHNR, CDR2 FQNEAQ (reference sequence). The CDR3 runs to 13 residues. The J segment lost 4 bases and the V segment lost 6 bases, leaving 5 bases of the junction unmatched. CDR3 sequence reads: CASSYDRVTEAFF. The DNA of the CDR3 is TGTGCCAGCAGTTACGACAGGGTCACTGAAGCTTTCTTT. The variable domain in full, with the rest retrieved from reference TRBV7-9 and TRBJ1-1, is DTGVSQNPRHKITKRGQNVTFRCDPISEHNRLYWYRQTLGQGPEFLTYFQNEAQLEKSRLLSDRFSAERPKGSFSTLEIQRTEQGDSAMYLCASSYDRVTEAFFGQGTRLTVV.

This clone was observed once. The chain carries TRBV27 and TRBJ2-5; 7 nucleotides align to TRBD2. CDR1 MNHEY and CDR2 SMNVEV come from the germline V gene (reference sequence). The CDR3 covers 15 residues. The V gene end was trimmed by 1 base and the J gene end by 4 bases; junction bases not matched to a gene: 6. In DNA form, the CDR3 reads TGTGCCAGCAGTTTATGGGACTATCGGGGAGAGACCCAGTACTTC. It is translated as CASSLWDYRGETQYF.

This CDR3 is CASSDTMSYSTGELFF. The CDR3 nucleotides read TGTGCCAGCAGCGATACGATGTCTTACTCCACCGGGGAGCTGTTTTTT. The chain joins TRBV9 to TRBJ2-2; no clear D. The V end was cut by 3 bases, the J end by 4 bases, with 16 bases between. This CDR3 contains 16 residues. The germline gives CDR1 SGDLS, CDR2 YYNGEE.

The chain recombines TRBV25-1 with TRBJ2-7; D uncertain. V was clipped by 4 bases and J by 2 bases, with 9 bases between them. The germline gives CDR1 MGHDK, CDR2 SYGVNS. The CDR3 spans 13 residues. The CDR3 nucleotides read TGTGCCAGCAGTGCTGCGGATACCTACGAGCAGTACTTC. It translates to CASSAADTYEQYF.

V gene TRBV4-3 combines with J gene TRBJ1-2, with a tentative D call TRBD1 (5 bases). The CDR3 has 14 amino acids. Looked up from germline, CDR1 is LGHNA and CDR2 is YSLEER. V shed 0 bases and J shed 2 bases, with 7 bases lying between them. CDR3 residues: CASSQDWTNYGYTF. The DNA for the CDR3 is TGCGCCAGCAGCCAAGATTGGACAAACTATGGCTACACCTTC.

The CDR3 region has the DNA TGTGCCAGCAGCCGGGACAGGGGTACAGATACGCAGTATTTT. This codes for CASSRDRGTDTQYF. This chain joins TRBV13 and TRBJ2-3, with TRBD1 matching over 10 bases. The germline CDR1 and CDR2 sequences are PRHDT and FYEKMQ (reference sequence). This CDR3 contains 14 residues. Trimming took 5 bases from V and 3 from J; bases not matched to a gene: 2.

The gene calls are TRBV2 and TRBJ2-7, with 7 bases aligning to TRBD1. Per the germline V gene, CDR1 is SNHLY and CDR2 is FYNNEI. V lost 1 base, J lost 4 bases, and 7 bases stayed unmatched. The CDR3 totals 15 residues. The CDR3 reads CASSEGRDRLYEQYF. CDR3 nucleotide sequence: TGTGCCAGCAGTGAAGGCCGGGACAGACTATACGAGCAGTACTTC.

V gene TRBV7-8 combines with J gene TRBJ2-7, with D possibly TRBD2 on 6 matching bases. The CDR3 consists of 15 residues. CDR1 is SGHVS, CDR2 FQNEAQ, per germline. The V end lost 6 bases, the J end lost 3 bases, and 18 bases lay between the germline ends. CDR3 amino acids: CASSQTQRVNYEQYF. CDR3 bases: TGTGCCAGCAGTCAAACCCAGCGGGTTAACTACGAGCAGTACTTC.

This chain uses TRBV29-1 with TRBJ2-1; the D gene is possibly TRBD2 (6 bases). The CDR3 length is 14 residues. CDR1 is SQVTM and CDR2 is ANQGSEA in the germline V gene. V lost 1 base, J lost 0 bases, and 7 bases lay in between. The CDR3 DNA reads as TGCAGCGTTGAAGGGGACTTCTCCTACAATGAGCAGTTCTTC. It specifies CSVEGDFSYNEQFF.

The V and J genes are TRBV29-1 and TRBJ1-4; no clear D gene. The germline gives CDR1 SQVTM, CDR2 ANQGSEA. This CDR3 is built from 11 residues. The ends were cut back, 2 bases at V and 8 bases at J, with 6 bases in the middle. In DNA form, the CDR3 reads TGCAGCGTTGAAAACGGAGAAAAACTGTTTTTT. Its translation: CSVENGEKLFF.

The chain uses TRBV6-6 and TRBJ2-7; TRBD2 matches at 9 bases. Looked up from germline, CDR1 is MNHNY and CDR2 is SVGAGI (reference sequence). CDR3 length: 14 residues. Unmatched junction bases numbered 8, after V lost 6 bases and J lost 5 bases. CDR3 residues: CASSWTSVKDEQYF. The CDR3 DNA is TGTGCCAGCAGCTGGACTAGCGTGAAGGACGAGCAGTACTTC.

J is TRBJ1-1 and V is TRBV6-5; perhaps TRBD1 as D (6 bases). The CDR3 contains 16 residues. CDR1 MNHEY and CDR2 SVGAGI come from the germline V gene. V dropped 0 bases and J dropped 5 bases, with 16 bases sitting between them. The CDR3 bases are TGTGCCAGCAGTTACTCGATGGGGGGCCCGTGGACTGAAGCTTTCTTT. It translates to CASSYSMGGPWTEAFF.

The chain carries TRBV2 and TRBJ2-5, with TRBD1 as a possible D gene (5 bases). Germline V CDR1 and CDR2: SNHLY, FYNNEI. V lost 7 bases, J lost 2 bases, and 17 bases lay in between. There are 15 residues in the CDR3. CDR3 in DNA: TGTGCCAGCACAGGGCTGGCTACAATTCAAGAGACCCAGTACTTC. This codes for CASTGLATIQETQYF.

The rearrangement links TRBV15 to TRBJ2-5; D is unclear. This CDR3 spans 15 amino acids. The germline gives CDR1 LNHNV, CDR2 YYDKDF (reference sequence). Between the trimmed V and J ends, which lost 0 bases and 7 bases, there was a span of 15 bases. CDR3 DNA sequence: TGTGCCACCAGCAGAGATCGAAGTGGAGCCGGGACCCAGTACTTC. Translation gives CATSRDRSGAGTQYF. The whole variable domain, filled in from reference TRBV15 and TRBJ2-5, reads DAMVIQNPRYQVTQFGKPVTLSCSQTLNHNVMYWYQQKSSQAPKLLFHYYDKDFNNEADTPDNFQSRRPNTSFCFLDIRSPGLGDTAMYLCATSRDRSGAGTQYFGPGTRLLVL.

This chain links TRBV7-6 with TRBJ2-7, with TRBD2 matching 10 bases. The V gene's germline CDR1 is SGHVS and CDR2 FNYEAQ. The V gene end was trimmed by 5 bases and the J gene end by 3 bases; junction bases not matched to a gene: 7. CDR3 length equals 15 residues. The CDR3 loop is CASSPGTSAYYEQYF. Here the CDR3 DNA reads TGTGCCAGCAGCCCGGGGACTAGCGCTTACTACGAGCAGTACTTC.

The J gene is TRBJ2-5, the V gene TRBV28, with 9 bases identical to TRBD1. CDR3 length: 14 amino acids. Germline-derived CDR1 and CDR2 are MDHEN and SYDVKM. J lost 2 bases, V lost 6 bases, and 4 bases had no gene match. CDR3 residues: CASSPGQGQETQYF. CDR3 in DNA: TGTGCCAGCAGCCCAGGACAGGGGCAAGAGACCCAGTACTTC.

CDR3 coding DNA: TGCGCCAGCAGTGGAGGGGCGTACGAGCAGTACTTC. Translated, it gives CASSGGAYEQYF. This chain links TRBV10-2 with TRBJ2-7; D is tentatively TRBD1 or TRBD2 (5 bases each). This CDR3 has 12 residues. The germline V gene encodes CDR1 WSHSY and CDR2 SAAADI. V was trimmed by 4 bases and J by 4 bases, leaving 8 bases between them.

The rearrangement uses TRBV11-3 and TRBJ2-1; 8 bases fit TRBD2. This CDR3 region has 17 residues. Unmatched junction bases numbered 4, after V lost 0 bases and J lost 0 bases. In germline, CDR1 is SGHNT, CDR2 YENEEA. The CDR3 loop reads CASSLESSGGSYNEQFF. The CDR3 DNA is TGTGCCAGCAGCTTAGAATCCAGCGGGGGCTCCTACAATGAGCAGTTCTTC.

The rearrangement joins TRBV9 to TRBJ2-5; TRBD2 aligns across 7 bases. The CDR3 contains 16 residues. V lost 4 bases, J lost 0 bases, and 9 bases stayed unmatched. Germline loops: CDR1 SGDLS, CDR2 YYNGEE. The CDR3 sequence is CASSSGTKGYQETQYF. The CDR3 nucleotides are TGTGCCAGCAGCTCCGGGACTAAAGGATACCAAGAGACCCAGTACTTC.

The chain carries TRBV27 and TRBJ2-2; the D is unclear. From germline, CDR1 is MNHEY and CDR2 SMNVEV (reference sequence). V was shortened by 2 bases and J by 0 bases, with 4 bases between the two germline ends. The CDR3 sequence is 14 residues long. CDR3 residues: CASSLGANTGELFF. CDR3 DNA: TGTGCCAGCAGTTTAGGGGCGAACACCGGGGAGCTGTTTTTT.

The rearrangement joins TRBV6-1 to TRBJ1-1; TRBD1 might be the D (6 bases). Germline CDR1 reads MNHNS; CDR2 reads SASEGT. V lost 4 bases and J lost 4, with 22 bases in between. The length of the CDR3 is 17 residues. The CDR3 nucleotides are TGTGCCAGCAGTGTAGGACAGCCCGAGTGGGTTGTCACTGAAGCTTTCTTT. Amino acids: CASSVGQPEWVVTEAFF.

CDR3 sequence (DNA): TGCGCCAGCACCTGGGAGGGTATGGGCAATGAGCAGTTCTTC. Its protein is CASTWEGMGNEQFF. V usage is TRBV5-1 and J usage is TRBJ2-1; 7 nucleotides match TRBD2. The junction had 9 bases not matched to a gene; V was cut back by 6 bases and J by 6 bases. Germline CDR1 reads SGHRS; CDR2 reads YFSETQ. The CDR3 covers 14 residues.

This sequence joins TRBV4-2 and TRBJ2-7, with D uncertain. The germline V and J ends were trimmed by 4 bases and 6 bases, with 13 bases remaining between them. Germline CDR1 is LGHNA and CDR2 is YNFKEQ. The CDR3 extends over 13 amino acids. CDR3 sequence reads: CASSPPGFSEQYF. CDR3 DNA: TGTGCCAGCAGCCCTCCCGGGTTCTCCGAGCAGTACTTC.

This sequence joins TRBV11-2 and TRBJ1-1; TRBD1 aligns across 7 bases. The ends lost 2 bases at V and 10 bases at J; junction bases unmatched: 4. The CDR3 is 12 amino acids. The germline gives CDR1 SGHAT, CDR2 FQNNGV. This chain's CDR3 is CASSLTGARAFF. As DNA, the CDR3 is TGTGCCAGCAGCTTAACAGGGGCACGAGCTTTCTTT.

The chain employs TRBV2 and TRBJ2-7; TRBD1 matches at 7 bases. The ends lost 7 bases at V and 4 bases at J; junction bases unmatched: 7. This CDR3 is 13 amino acids long. Germline CDR1 reads SNHLY; CDR2 reads FYNNEI. CDR3 sequence reads: CASMGDSIYEQYF. The DNA of the CDR3 is TGTGCCAGCATGGGGGACAGTATATACGAGCAGTACTTC.